This TCR beta chain came from a study of shared clonotypes between healthy human individuals. Study overall: The people who gave samples were a couple of women and a few men aged 18 to 49.

For each subset, genomic DNA was distributed in equal portions over several immunoSEQ plates. DNA input for the unsorted PBMC replicate PCRs was around 0.3 ug, some 29,000 T cell genomes. Measured with immunoSEQ multiplex PCR; TCRdb has only the in-frame clones, and not every one. Of some 490,000 clones in the sample, 81% were seen once. Every donor was a Caucasian adult from Nashville, Tennessee. The length of the CDR3 is 17 residues. The ends lost 1 base at V and 7 bases at J; junction bases unmatched: 10. CDR1 and CDR2 from the germline V gene are SGHAT and FQNNGV. The specimen was PBMCs. The rearrangement joins TRBV11-2 to TRBJ2-7; 13 bases match TRBD2. The receptor's source is a woman between 40 and 50 years old in good health. Some clones in this sample may be carry-over from other donors' samples. CDR3 residues: CASSLGLAGGNLLEQYF. DNA for the CDR3: TGTGCCAGCAGCTTAGGACTAGCGGGAGGTAACTTGTTAGAGCAGTACTTC.